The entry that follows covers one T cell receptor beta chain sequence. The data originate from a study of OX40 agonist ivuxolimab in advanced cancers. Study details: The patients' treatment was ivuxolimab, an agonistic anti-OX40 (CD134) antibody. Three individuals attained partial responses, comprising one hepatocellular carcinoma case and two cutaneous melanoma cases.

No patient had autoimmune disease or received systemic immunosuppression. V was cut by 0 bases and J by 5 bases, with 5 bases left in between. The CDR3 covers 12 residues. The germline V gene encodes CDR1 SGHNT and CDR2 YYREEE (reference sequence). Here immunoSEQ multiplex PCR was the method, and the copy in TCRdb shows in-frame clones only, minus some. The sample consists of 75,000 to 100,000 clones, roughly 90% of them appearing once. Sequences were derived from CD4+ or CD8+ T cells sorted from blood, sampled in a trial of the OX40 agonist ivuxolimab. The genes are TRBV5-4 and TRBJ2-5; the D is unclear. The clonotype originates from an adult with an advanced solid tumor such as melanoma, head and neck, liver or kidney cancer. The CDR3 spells CASSLDGETQYF. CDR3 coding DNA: TGTGCCAGCAGCTTGGATGGGGAGACCCAGTACTTC.